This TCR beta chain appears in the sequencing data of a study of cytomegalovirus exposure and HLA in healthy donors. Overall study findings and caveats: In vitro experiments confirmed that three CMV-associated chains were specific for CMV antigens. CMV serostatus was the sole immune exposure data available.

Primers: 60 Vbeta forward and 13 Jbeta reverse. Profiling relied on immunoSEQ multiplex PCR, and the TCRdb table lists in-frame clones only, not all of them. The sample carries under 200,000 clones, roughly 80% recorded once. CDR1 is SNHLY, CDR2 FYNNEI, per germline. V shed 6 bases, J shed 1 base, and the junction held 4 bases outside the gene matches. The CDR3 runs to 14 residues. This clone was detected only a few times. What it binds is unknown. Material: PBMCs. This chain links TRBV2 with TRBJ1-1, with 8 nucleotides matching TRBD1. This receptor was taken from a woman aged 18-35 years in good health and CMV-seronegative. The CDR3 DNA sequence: TGTGCCAGCAGATCGACAGGGGCGAACACTGAAGCTTTCTTT. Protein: CASRSTGANTEAFF.